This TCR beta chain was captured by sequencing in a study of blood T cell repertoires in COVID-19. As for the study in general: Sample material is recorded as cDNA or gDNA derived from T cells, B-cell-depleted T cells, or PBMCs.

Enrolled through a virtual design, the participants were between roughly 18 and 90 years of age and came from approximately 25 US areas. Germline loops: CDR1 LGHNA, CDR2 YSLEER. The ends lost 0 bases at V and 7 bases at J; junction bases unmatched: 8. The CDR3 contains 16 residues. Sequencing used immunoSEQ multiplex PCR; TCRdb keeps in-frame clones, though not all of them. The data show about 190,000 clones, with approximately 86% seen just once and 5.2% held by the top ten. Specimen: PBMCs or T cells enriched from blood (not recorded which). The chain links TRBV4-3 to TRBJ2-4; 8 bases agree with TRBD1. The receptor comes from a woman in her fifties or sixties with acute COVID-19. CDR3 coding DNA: TGCGCCAGCAGCCAAGATTATCGGCAGGGGGCTAACATTCAGTACTTC. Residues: CASSQDYRQGANIQYF.